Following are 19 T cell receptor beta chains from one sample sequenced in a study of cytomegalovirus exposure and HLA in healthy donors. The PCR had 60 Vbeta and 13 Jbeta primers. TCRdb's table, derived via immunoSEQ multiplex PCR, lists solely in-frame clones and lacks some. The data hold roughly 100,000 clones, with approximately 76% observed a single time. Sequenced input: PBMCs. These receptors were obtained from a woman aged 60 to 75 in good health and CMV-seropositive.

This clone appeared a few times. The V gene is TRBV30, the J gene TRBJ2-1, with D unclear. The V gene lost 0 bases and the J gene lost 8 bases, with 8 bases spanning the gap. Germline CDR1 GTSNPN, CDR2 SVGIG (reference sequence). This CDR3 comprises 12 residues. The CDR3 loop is CAWSVASYEQFF. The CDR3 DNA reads TGTGCCTGGAGTGTAGCATCCTATGAGCAGTTCTTC.

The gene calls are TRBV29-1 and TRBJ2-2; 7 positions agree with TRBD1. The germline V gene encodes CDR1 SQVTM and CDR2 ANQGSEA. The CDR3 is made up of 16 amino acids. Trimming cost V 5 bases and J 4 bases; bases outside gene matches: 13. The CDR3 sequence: CSVLSITGAITGELFF. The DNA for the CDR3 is TGCAGCGTTCTAAGTATCACAGGGGCAATCACCGGGGAGCTGTTTTTT.

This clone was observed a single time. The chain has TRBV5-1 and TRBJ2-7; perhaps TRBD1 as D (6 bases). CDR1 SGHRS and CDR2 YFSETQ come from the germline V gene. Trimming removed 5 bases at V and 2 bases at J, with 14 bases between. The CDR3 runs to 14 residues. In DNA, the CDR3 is TGCGCCAGCAGAGTTGGGGGCCCAGCCTACGAGCAGTACTTC. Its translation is CASRVGGPAYEQYF.

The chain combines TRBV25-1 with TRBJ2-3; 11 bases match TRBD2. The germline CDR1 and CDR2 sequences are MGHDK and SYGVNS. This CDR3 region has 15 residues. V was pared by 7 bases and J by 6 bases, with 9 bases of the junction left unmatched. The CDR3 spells CASKNLAGGPDTQYF. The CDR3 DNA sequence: TGTGCCAGCAAGAACTTAGCGGGAGGGCCTGATACGCAGTATTTT.

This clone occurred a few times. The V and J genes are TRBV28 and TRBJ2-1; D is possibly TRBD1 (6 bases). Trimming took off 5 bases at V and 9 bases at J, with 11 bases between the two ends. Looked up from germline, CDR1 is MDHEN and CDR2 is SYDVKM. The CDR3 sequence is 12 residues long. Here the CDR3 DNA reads TGTGCCAGCAGTACCGGACAGTTTGAGCAGTTCTTC. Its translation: CASSTGQFEQFF.

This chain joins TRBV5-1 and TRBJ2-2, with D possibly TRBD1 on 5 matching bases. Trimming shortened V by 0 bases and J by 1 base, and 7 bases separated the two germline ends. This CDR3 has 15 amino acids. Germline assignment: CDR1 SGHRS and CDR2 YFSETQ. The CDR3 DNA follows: TGCGCCAGCAGCTTGGGACAGCTGAACACCGGGGAGCTGTTTTTT. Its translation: CASSLGQLNTGELFF.

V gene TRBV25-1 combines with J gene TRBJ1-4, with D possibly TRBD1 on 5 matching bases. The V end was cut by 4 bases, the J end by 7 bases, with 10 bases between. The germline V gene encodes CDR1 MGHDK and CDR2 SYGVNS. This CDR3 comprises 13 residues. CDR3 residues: CASSGQGGEKLFF. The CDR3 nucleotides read TGTGCCAGCAGTGGTCAGGGAGGTGAAAAACTGTTTTTT.

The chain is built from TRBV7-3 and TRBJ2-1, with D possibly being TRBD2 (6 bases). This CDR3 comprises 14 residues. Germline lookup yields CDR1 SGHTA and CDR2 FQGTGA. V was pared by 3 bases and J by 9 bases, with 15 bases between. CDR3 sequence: CASSLWGLTIEQFF. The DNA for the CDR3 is TGTGCCAGCAGCTTGTGGGGACTTACAATTGAGCAGTTCTTC.

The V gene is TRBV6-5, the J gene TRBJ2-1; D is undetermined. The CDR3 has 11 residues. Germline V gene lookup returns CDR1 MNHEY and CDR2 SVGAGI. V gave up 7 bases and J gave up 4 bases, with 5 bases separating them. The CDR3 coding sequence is TGTGCCAGCACCCTGTACAATGAGCAGTTCTTC. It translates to CASTLYNEQFF.

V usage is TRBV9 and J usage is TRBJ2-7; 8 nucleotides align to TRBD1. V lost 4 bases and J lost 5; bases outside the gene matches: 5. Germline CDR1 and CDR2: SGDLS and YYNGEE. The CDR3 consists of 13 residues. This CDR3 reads CASSPTTGDEQYF. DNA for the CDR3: TGTGCCAGCAGCCCCACGACAGGGGACGAGCAGTACTTC.

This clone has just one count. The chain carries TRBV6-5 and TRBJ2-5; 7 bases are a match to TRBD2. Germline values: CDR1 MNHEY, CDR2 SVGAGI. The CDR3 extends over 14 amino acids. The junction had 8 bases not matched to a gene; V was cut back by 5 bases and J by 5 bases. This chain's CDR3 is CASSRGLVRETQYF. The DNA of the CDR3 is TGTGCCAGCAGTCGCGGACTAGTCCGCGAGACCCAGTACTTC.

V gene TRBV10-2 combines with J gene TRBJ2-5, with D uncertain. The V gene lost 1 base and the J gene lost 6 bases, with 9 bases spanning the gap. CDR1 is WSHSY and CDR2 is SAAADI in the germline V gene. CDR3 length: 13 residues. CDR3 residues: CASSEYQRQTQYF. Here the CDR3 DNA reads TGCGCCAGCAGTGAGTATCAGCGACAGACCCAGTACTTC.

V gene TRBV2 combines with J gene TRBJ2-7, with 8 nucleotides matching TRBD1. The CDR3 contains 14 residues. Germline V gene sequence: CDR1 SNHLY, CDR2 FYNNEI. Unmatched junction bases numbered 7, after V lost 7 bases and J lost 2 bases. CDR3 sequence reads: CASTRDRGPYEQYF. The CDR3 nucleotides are TGTGCCAGCACCCGAGACAGGGGTCCCTACGAGCAGTACTTC.

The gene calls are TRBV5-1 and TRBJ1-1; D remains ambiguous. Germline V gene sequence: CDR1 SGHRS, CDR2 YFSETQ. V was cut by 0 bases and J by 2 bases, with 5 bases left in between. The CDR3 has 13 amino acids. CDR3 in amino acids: CASSLETNTEAFF. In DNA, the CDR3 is TGCGCCAGCAGCTTGGAAACAAACACTGAAGCTTTCTTT.

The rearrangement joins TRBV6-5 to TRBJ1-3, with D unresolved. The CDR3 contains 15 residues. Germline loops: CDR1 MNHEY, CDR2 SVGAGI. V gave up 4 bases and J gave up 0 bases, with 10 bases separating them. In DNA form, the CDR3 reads TGTGCCAGCAGTTCCGCGCGATTCTCTGGAAACACCATATATTTT. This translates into CASSSARFSGNTIYF.

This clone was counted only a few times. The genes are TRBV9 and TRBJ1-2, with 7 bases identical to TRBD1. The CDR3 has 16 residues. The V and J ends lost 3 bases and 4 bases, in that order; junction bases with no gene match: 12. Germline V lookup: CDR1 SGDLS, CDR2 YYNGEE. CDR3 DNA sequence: TGTGCCAGCAGCGATCCGGGACAGCTAACTTTCTATGGCTACACCTTC. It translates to CASSDPGQLTFYGYTF.

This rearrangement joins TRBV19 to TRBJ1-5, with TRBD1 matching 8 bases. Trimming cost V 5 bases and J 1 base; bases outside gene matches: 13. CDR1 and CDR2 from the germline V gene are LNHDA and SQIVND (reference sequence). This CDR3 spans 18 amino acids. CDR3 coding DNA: TGTGCCAGTAGTCGCAGCTCAACTACAGGGGGAAGCAATCAGCCCCAGCATTTT. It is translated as CASSRSSTTGGSNQPQHF.

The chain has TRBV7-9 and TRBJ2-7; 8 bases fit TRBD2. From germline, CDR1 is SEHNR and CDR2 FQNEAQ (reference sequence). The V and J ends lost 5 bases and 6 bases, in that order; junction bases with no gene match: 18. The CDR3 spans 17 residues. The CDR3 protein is CASSAGVGAGGWGEQYF. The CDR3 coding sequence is TGTGCCAGCAGCGCCGGCGTGGGGGCGGGAGGATGGGGCGAGCAGTACTTC.

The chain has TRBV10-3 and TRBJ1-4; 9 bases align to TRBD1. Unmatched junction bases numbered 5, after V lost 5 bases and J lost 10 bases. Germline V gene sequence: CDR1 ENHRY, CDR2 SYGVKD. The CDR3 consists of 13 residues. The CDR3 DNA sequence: TGTGCCATCAGTAGGGACAGGGAAGGAAAACTGTTTTTT. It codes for CAISRDREGKLFF.